Included here is one T cell receptor (beta chain) sequence, with context. The sample holds other DNA sequences that translate to the same CDR3. Germline V gene lookup returns CDR1 GTSNPN and CDR2 SVGIG (reference sequence). The J segment lost 5 bases and the V segment lost 1 base, leaving 1 base of the junction unmatched. This CDR3 comprises 12 residues. The data stem from a study of blood T cell repertoires in COVID-19. Across the study: Acute and convalescent COVID-19 specimens originated in the United States, Italy and Spain. PBMCs, B-cell-depleted T cells, or T cells provided the cDNA or gDNA that made up the material.

Per the study methods: Estimation of nucleated cell counts was performed using reference gene primer amplification. Clones were sequenced by immunoSEQ multiplex PCR, and TCRdb holds only the in-frame ones, with some missing. The V and J calls and clone size were taken over from that table, and D and trimming were inferred from the DNA. The profile shows 200,000 to 250,000 clones, 80% to 90% of them singletons. The source is a man between 50 and 59 years old with active or convalescent COVID-19. Material for sequencing was peripheral blood. The rearrangement joins TRBV30 to TRBJ1-2; 7 bases agree with TRBD1. CDR3 protein: CAWSEQGYGYTF. The CDR3, as DNA: TGTGCCTGGAGTGAACAGGGGTATGGCTACACCTTC.